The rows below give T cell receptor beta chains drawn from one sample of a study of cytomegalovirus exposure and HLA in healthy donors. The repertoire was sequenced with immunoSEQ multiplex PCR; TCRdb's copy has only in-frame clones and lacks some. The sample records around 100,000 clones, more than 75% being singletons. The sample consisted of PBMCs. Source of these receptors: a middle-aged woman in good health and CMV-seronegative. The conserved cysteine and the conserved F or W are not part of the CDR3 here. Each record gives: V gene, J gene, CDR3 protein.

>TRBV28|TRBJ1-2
ASVRDRANYGYT
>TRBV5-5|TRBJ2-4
ASSLFEGPAKNIQY
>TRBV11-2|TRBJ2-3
ASSKTGTRSSDTQY
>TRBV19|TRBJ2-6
ASTNGGTNVLT
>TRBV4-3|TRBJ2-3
ASSQSSAGRYTDTQY
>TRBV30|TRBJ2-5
AWVIKGAETQY
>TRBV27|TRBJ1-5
ASSLARYQPQH
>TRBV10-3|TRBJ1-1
AISERGTDTSEAF
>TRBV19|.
ASSIGSGLYEQY
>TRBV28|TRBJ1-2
ASSQTGSNGYT
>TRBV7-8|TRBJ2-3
ASSYRLRGQTDTQY
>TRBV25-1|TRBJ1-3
ASSEDRFSGNTIY
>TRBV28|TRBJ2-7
ASSTLHRDRGFYEQY
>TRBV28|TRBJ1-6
ASNPGGRYNSPLH
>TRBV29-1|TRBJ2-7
SGGQSSYEQY
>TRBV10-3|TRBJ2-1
AISSVSEQF
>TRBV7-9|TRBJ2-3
ASSRLATDTQY
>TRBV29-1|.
SVTGGSSYEQY
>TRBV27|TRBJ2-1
ASSSGISYNEQF
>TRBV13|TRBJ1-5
ASSLGRGMEPQH
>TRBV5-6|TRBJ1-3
ASSLAEAGNTIY
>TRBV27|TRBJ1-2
ASRPGTRHSGYGYT
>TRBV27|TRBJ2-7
ASSLRASGSYEQY
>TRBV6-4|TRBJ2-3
ASSDGTSGTDTQY
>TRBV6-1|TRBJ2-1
ASNLSGRRFNEQF
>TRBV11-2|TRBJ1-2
ASSSLDRVTGYT
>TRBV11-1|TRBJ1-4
ASSLQREDEKLF
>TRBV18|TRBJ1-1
ASSPPRQDMNTEAF
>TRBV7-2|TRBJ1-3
ASSPQPGHRLAGGNTIY
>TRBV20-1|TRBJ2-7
SAGTGVEQY
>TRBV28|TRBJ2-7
AVGTREGGDPFIGSYEQY
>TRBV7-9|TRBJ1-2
ASSLRQGSGGYT
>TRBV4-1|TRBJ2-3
ASSPTLSRTDTQY
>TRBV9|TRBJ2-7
ASSFSGGAYEQY
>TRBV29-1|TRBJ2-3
SVGWGGNTDTQY
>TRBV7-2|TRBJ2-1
ASTLTSGRYYNEQF
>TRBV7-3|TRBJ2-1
ASSSSHYNEQF
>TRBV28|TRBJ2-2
ASSSATSGTNTGELF
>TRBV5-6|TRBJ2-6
ASSPKTVDFSGANVLT
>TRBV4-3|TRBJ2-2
ASSHSWRNTGELF
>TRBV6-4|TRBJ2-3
ASSVVAGYSDTQY
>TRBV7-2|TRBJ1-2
ASSSGTGTSGYT
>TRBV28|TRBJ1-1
ASSLWLGGAERTEAF
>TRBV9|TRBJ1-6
ASSVVRAYNSPLH
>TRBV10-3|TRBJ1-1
AISALSAEAF